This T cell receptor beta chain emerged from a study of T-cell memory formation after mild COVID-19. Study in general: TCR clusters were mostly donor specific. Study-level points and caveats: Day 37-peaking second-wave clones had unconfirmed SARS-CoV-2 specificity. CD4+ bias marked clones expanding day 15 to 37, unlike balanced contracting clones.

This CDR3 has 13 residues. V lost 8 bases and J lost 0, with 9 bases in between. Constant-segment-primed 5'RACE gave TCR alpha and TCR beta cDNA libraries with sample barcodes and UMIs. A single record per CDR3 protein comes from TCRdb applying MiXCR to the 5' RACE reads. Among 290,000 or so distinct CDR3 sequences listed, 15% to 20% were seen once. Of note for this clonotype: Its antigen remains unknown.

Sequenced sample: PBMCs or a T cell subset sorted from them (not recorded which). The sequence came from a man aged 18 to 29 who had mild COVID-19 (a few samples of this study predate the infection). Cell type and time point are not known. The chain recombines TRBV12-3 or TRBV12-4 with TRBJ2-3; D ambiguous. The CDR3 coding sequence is TGTGCCAGCGTTCCCCCGAGCACAGATACGCAGTATTTT. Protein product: CASVPPSTDTQYF.